The 3 T cell receptor beta chains given below trace back to one sample, sequenced in a study of shared clonotypes between healthy human individuals. The repertoire was sequenced with immunoSEQ multiplex PCR; TCRdb's copy has only in-frame clones and lacks some. The profile shows 850,000 to 1,200,000 clones, 65% to 75% of them singletons. Sequencing was carried out using memory CD4+ T cells sorted from blood. Subset indicated: CD45RA-negative fraction. These TCRs come from a man younger than 30 in good health.

This chain links TRBV19 with TRBJ2-7, with a possible D match to TRBD2 (5 bases). V was clipped by 7 bases and J by 3 bases, with 13 bases between them. CDR3 size: 13 residues. The germline gives CDR1 LNHDA, CDR2 SQIVND (reference sequence). The CDR3 is CASKSSVGYEQYF. Written as DNA, the CDR3 is TGTGCCAGTAAAAGTAGCGTCGGCTACGAGCAGTACTTC.

The chain combines TRBV7-9 with TRBJ2-3; D is undetermined. The length of the CDR3 is 14 residues. Per the germline V gene, CDR1 is SEHNR and CDR2 is FQNEAQ (reference sequence). The ends were cut back, 2 bases at V and 3 bases at J, with 9 bases in the middle. CDR3 sequence (DNA): TGTGCCAGCAGCTTATTTTCGGAAACAGATACGCAGTATTTT. Translated, it gives CASSLFSETDTQYF.

The gene calls are TRBV19 and TRBJ2-7; weak D call: TRBD1 (6 bases). The CDR3 contains 15 residues. From germline, CDR1 is LNHDA and CDR2 SQIVND (reference sequence). Trimming removed 6 bases at V and 1 base at J, with 16 bases between. CDR3 region: CASRIQGWGSYEQYF. CDR3 bases: TGTGCCAGTAGGATACAGGGATGGGGTTCCTACGAGCAGTACTTC.